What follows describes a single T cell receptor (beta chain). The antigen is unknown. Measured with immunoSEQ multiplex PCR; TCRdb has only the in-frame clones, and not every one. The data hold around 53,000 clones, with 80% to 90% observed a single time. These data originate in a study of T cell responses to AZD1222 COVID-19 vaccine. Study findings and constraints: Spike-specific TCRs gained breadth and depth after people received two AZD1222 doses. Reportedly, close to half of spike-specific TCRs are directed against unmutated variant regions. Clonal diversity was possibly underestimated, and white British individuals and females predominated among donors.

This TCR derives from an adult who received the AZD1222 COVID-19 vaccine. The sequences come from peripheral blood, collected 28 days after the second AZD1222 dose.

In nucleotides, the CDR3 is TGCGCCAGCAGTGAGGAGGGGGGACAGGGCCCCAATCAGCCCCAGCATTTT. It yields the protein CASSEEGGQGPNQPQHF. The chain uses TRBV10-2 and TRBJ1-5, with TRBD1 matching 9 bases. This CDR3 comprises 17 residues. V lost 2 bases to trimming and J lost 3 bases; unmatched junction nucleotides: 8. The germline V gene has CDR1 WSHSY and CDR2 SAAADI.